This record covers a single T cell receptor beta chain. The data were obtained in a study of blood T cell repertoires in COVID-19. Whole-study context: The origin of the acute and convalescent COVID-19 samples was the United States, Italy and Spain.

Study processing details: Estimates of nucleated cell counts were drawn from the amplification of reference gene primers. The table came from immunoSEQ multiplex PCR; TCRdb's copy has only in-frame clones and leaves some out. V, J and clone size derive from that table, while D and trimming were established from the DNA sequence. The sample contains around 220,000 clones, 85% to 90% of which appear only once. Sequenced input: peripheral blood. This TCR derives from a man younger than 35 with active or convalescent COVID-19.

CDR3 sequence reads: CASSLKLSAAGELNTEAFF. The CDR3 DNA follows: TGTGCCAGCAGCTTGAAATTGTCCGCGGCAGGGGAGTTGAACACTGAAGCTTTCTTT. The J gene is TRBJ1-1, the V gene TRBV5-6, with a tentative D call TRBD1 (6 bases). The germline V gene has CDR1 SGHDT and CDR2 YYEEEE. The CDR3 loop spans 19 amino acids. Between the trimmed V and J ends, which lost 1 base and 0 bases, there was a span of 22 bases.